The next 27 T cell receptor beta chains were all read from a single sample in a study of Tregs in tolerant kidney transplant recipients. Related graft donors supplied nonmyeloablative bone marrow transplants, and mixed chimerism was transient. Sequenced by immunoSEQ multiplex PCR; TCRdb stores in-frame clones only, minus some. The sample holds about 64,000 clones, approximately 89% seen once. Sample: CD4+ T cells from blood (PBMCs), taken 6 months after the transplant. The receptors derive from a human patient who received a combined kidney and bone marrow transplant. A share of the T cells may be of graft donor origin.

The chain employs TRBV19 and TRBJ1-2, with D perhaps matching TRBD1 (5 bases). CDR3 length: 14 residues. Germline loops: CDR1 LNHDA, CDR2 SQIVND (reference sequence). The germline V and J ends were trimmed by 4 bases and 5 bases, with 14 bases remaining between them. CDR3 nucleotides: TGTGCCAGTAGTACCTCGGACAACTTTTATGGCTACACCTTC. The encoded protein is CASSTSDNFYGYTF.

This rearrangement joins TRBV29-1 to TRBJ2-2; possible D gene TRBD1, 6 bases. Germline V gene data show CDR1 as SQVTM and CDR2 as ANQGSEA. Trimming shortened V by 8 bases and J by 1 base, and 17 bases separated the two germline ends. The CDR3 runs to 15 residues. CDR3 in amino acids: CSLRSGARNTGELFF. CDR3 coding DNA: TGCAGCCTTAGGTCAGGGGCTAGGAACACCGGGGAGCTGTTTTTT.

The chain joins TRBV19 to TRBJ1-2; 7 bases line up with TRBD1. Unmatched junction bases numbered 7, after V lost 7 bases and J lost 8 bases. CDR3 length equals 12 residues. Germline lookup yields CDR1 LNHDA and CDR2 SQIVND (reference sequence). The DNA for the CDR3 is TGTGCCAGTAAACCGACAGGGTTGGGCTACACCTTC. Protein product: CASKPTGLGYTF.

Only a few counts were recorded for this clone. CDR3 residues: CAITQRGGNNEQFF. In nucleotides, the CDR3 is TGTGCCATCACCCAGCGGGGGGGCAACAATGAGCAGTTCTTC. The chain links TRBV10-3 to TRBJ2-1; 10 nucleotides match TRBD2. The J segment lost 5 bases and the V segment lost 7 bases, leaving 5 bases of the junction unmatched. From germline, CDR1 is ENHRY and CDR2 SYGVKD. This CDR3 is 14 amino acids long.

V is TRBV28 and J is TRBJ1-5; unclear D gene. CDR1 MDHEN and CDR2 SYDVKM come from the germline V gene. There are 14 residues in the CDR3. Trimming took off 5 bases at V and 2 bases at J, with 10 bases between the two ends. CDR3 sequence (DNA): TGTGCCAGCAGTGGGCTGTTGGGCAATCAGCCCCAGCATTTT. Its protein is CASSGLLGNQPQHF.

CDR3 region: CASSLWSSGQETQYF. Written as DNA, the CDR3 is TGTGCCAGCAGCTTATGGTCTAGCGGCCAAGAGACCCAGTACTTC. The genes are TRBV7-2 and TRBJ2-5, with TRBD2 matching over 7 bases. The V segment lost 2 bases and the J segment 1 base; nucleotides outside the gene matches: 4. The V gene's germline CDR1 is SGHTA and CDR2 FQGNSA. This CDR3 comprises 15 residues. The full variable domain, completed using reference TRBV7-2 and TRBJ2-5, is GAGVSQSPSNKVTEKGKDVELRCDPISGHTALYWYRQSLGQGLEFLIYFQGNSAPDKSGLPSDRFSAERTGGSVSTLTIQRTQQEDSAVYLCASSLWSSGQETQYFGPGTRLLVL.

The chain carries TRBV19 and TRBJ1-5, with unresolved D. Germline V gene lookup returns CDR1 LNHDA and CDR2 SQIVND (reference sequence). CDR3 length: 15 residues. V dropped 1 base and J dropped 6 bases, with 13 bases sitting between them. The chain's CDR3 is CASSIVTRQGQPQHF. CDR3 nucleotides: TGTGCCAGTAGTATAGTCACCAGGCAAGGTCAGCCCCAGCATTTT.

The V and J genes are TRBV7-2 and TRBJ2-1; a possible D gene is TRBD1 (6 bases). CDR3 length: 14 amino acids. V was cut by 5 bases and J by 2 bases, with 10 bases left in between. Germline lookup yields CDR1 SGHTA and CDR2 FQGNSA. CDR3 loop: CASSRRTAYNEQFF. The CDR3 DNA sequence: TGTGCCAGCAGCCGACGGACAGCCTACAATGAGCAGTTCTTC.

This chain uses TRBV2 with TRBJ2-2; tentative D call: TRBD2 (6 bases). This CDR3 spans 16 amino acids. With 6 bases removed from V and 3 bases from J, the gap between germline ends came to 17 bases. Germline V gene lookup returns CDR1 SNHLY and CDR2 FYNNEI. The CDR3 spells CASREYRDLYTGELFF. For the CDR3, the DNA is TGTGCCAGCAGGGAATACCGGGACTTATACACCGGGGAGCTGTTTTTT.

The chain combines TRBV27 with TRBJ2-5; 10 bases are shared with TRBD1. Germline lookup yields CDR1 MNHEY and CDR2 SMNVEV (reference sequence). CDR3 length: 15 amino acids. Losses at the gene ends were 4 bases for V and 5 bases for J; bases not matched to a gene: 7. The CDR3 spells CASSWGQGPGETQYF. CDR3 nucleotide sequence: TGTGCCAGCAGTTGGGGACAGGGGCCGGGGGAGACCCAGTACTTC.

The sample holds one count of this clone. The gene calls are TRBV11-2 and TRBJ2-1; 11 bases map to TRBD2. The J segment lost 3 bases and the V segment lost 0 bases, leaving 4 bases of the junction unmatched. CDR1 is SGHAT, CDR2 FQNNGV, per germline. The CDR3 covers 17 residues. The CDR3 loop is CASSLDRTSGGYNEQFF. Written as DNA, the CDR3 is TGTGCCAGCAGCTTAGACCGCACTAGCGGGGGCTACAATGAGCAGTTCTTC.

This rearrangement joins TRBV13 to TRBJ2-7, with TRBD2 as a possible D gene (5 bases). The V gene's germline CDR1 is PRHDT and CDR2 FYEKMQ (reference sequence). With 2 bases removed from V and 1 base from J, the gap between germline ends came to 9 bases. This CDR3 spans 14 amino acids. CDR3 bases: TGTGCCAGCAGCTTAATTAGGGAGTCCTACGAGCAGTACTTC. As protein: CASSLIRESYEQYF.

This chain uses TRBV27 with TRBJ1-2; 8 bases align to TRBD1. The V segment lost 6 bases and the J segment 7 bases; nucleotides outside the gene matches: 4. There are 12 residues in the CDR3. In germline, CDR1 is MNHEY, CDR2 SMNVEV (reference sequence). The CDR3 DNA sequence: TGTGCCAGCAGAGGGACAGGCTTTGGCTACACCTTC. This gives the protein CASRGTGFGYTF.

This rearrangement joins TRBV11-2 to TRBJ2-2, with D tentatively TRBD1 (5 bases). Trimming took 5 bases from V and 0 from J, leaving 10 bases between them. The CDR3 spans 15 residues. CDR1 is SGHAT, CDR2 FQNNGV, per germline. CDR3 amino acids: CASSEQAPNTGELFF. DNA for the CDR3: TGTGCCAGCAGCGAACAGGCACCGAACACCGGGGAGCTGTTTTTT.

This clone has just one count. The CDR3 protein is CASSVSRRSYGYTF. The CDR3 DNA follows: TGTGCCAGCAGCGTCAGCCGACGGAGCTATGGCTACACCTTC. The rearrangement joins TRBV9 to TRBJ1-2; D uncertain. The germline CDR1 and CDR2 sequences are SGDLS and YYNGEE. V lost 2 bases to trimming and J lost 4 bases, with 12 bases between them. The CDR3 spans 14 residues.

This clone has just a few counts. V usage is TRBV2 and J usage is TRBJ2-1; TRBD2 matches at 9 bases. There are 16 residues in the CDR3. V was pared by 8 bases and J by 0 bases, with 8 bases of the junction left unmatched. The germline V gene encodes CDR1 SNHLY and CDR2 FYNNEI. The CDR3 DNA is TGTGCCAGCGAATCTGCTAGCGGGATCTCCTACAATGAGCAGTTCTTC. This encodes CASESASGISYNEQFF.

CDR3 loop: CSALGGNEQFF. The CDR3 bases are TGCAGTGCTTTAGGGGGCAATGAGCAGTTCTTC. This chain uses TRBV20-1 with TRBJ2-1; D possibly corresponds to TRBD1 (6 bases). This CDR3 is built from 11 residues. The germline V and J ends were trimmed by 5 bases and 6 bases, with 8 bases remaining between them. Looked up from germline, CDR1 is DFQATT and CDR2 is SNEGSKA (reference sequence).

This clone turned up a few times. The chain has TRBV5-4 and TRBJ1-4; the D gene is possibly TRBD1 (6 bases). This CDR3 comprises 14 residues. Trimming removed 4 bases from V and 6 bases from J, with 13 bases in between. Per the germline V gene, CDR1 is SGHNT and CDR2 is YYREEE (reference sequence). The CDR3 coding sequence is TGTGCCAGCAGCCCGGGGGGCAGAGATGAAAAACTGTTTTTT. This encodes CASSPGGRDEKLFF. Looking up the rest from reference TRBV5-4 and TRBJ1-4 gives the full variable domain: ETGVTQSPTHLIKTRGQQVTLRCSSQSGHNTVSWYQQALGQGPQFIFQYYREEENGRGNFPPRFSGLQFPNYSSELNVNALELDDSALYLCASSPGGRDEKLFFGSGTQLSVL.

This chain uses TRBV5-1 with TRBJ2-5; 13 positions agree with TRBD2. V gave up 3 bases and J gave up 5 bases; unmatched junction bases: 7. The CDR3 contains 16 residues. Germline V lookup: CDR1 SGHRS, CDR2 YFSETQ. The CDR3 DNA reads as TGCGCCAGCAGCTCGCGGACTAGCGGGAGCCCGGAGACCCAGTACTTC. It specifies CASSSRTSGSPETQYF. Filled out from reference TRBV5-1 and TRBJ2-5, the complete variable domain reads KAGVTQTPRYLIKTRGQQVTLSCSPISGHRSVSWYQQTPGQGLQFLFEYFSETQRNKGNFPGRFSGRQFSNSRSEMNVSTLELGDSALYLCASSSRTSGSPETQYFGPGTRLLVL.

This chain uses TRBV18 with TRBJ2-7, with 7 positions matching TRBD1. CDR1 KGHSH and CDR2 LQKENI come from the germline V gene. The J segment lost 0 bases and the V segment lost 3 bases, leaving 8 bases of the junction unmatched. The CDR3 runs 16 residues. The CDR3 is CASSPRDREYSYEQYF. CDR3 sequence (DNA): TGTGCCAGCTCACCGAGGGACAGAGAGTACTCCTACGAGCAGTACTTC. Full variable domain (missing parts from reference TRBV18 and TRBJ2-7): NAGVMQNPRHLVRRRGQEARLRCSPMKGHSHVYWYRQLPEEGLKFMVYLQKENIIDESGMPKERFSAEFPKEGPSILRIQQVVRGDSAAYFCASSPRDREYSYEQYFGPGTRLTVT.

This chain uses TRBV27 with TRBJ2-5; 8 positions match TRBD2. Unmatched junction bases numbered 8, after V lost 4 bases and J lost 7 bases. The CDR3 is made up of 14 amino acids. Germline-derived CDR1 and CDR2 are MNHEY and SMNVEV (reference sequence). The CDR3: CASSSSGTRLTQYF. CDR3 DNA sequence: TGTGCCAGCAGTTCCTCCGGGACTAGGTTGACCCAGTACTTC.

The chain is built from TRBV10-3 and TRBJ2-5; D unresolved. Trimming pared 2 bases from V and 2 bases from J, leaving 12 bases between. CDR1 is ENHRY and CDR2 is SYGVKD in the germline V gene. This CDR3 contains 15 residues. This CDR3 is CAISEGQNPQETQYF. The CDR3 DNA reads TGTGCCATCAGTGAGGGGCAGAACCCGCAAGAGACCCAGTACTTC.

The rearrangement uses TRBV19 and TRBJ2-3, with 9 bases that match TRBD2. This CDR3 contains 14 residues. From germline, CDR1 is LNHDA and CDR2 SQIVND (reference sequence). J was trimmed by 5 bases and V by 0 bases; bases with no gene match: 0. The CDR3 DNA is TGTGCCAGTAGTATAGAAGCGGGAGGAGATACGCAGTATTTT. The encoded protein is CASSIEAGGDTQYF.

The gene calls are TRBV2 and TRBJ2-1; 8 bases match TRBD2. This CDR3 is built from 15 residues. Germline V gives CDR1 SNHLY, CDR2 FYNNEI. V was clipped by 5 bases and J by 6 bases; unmatched bases: 9. The CDR3 sequence is CASSRTRAGVNEQFF. As DNA, the CDR3 is TGTGCCAGCAGTAGAACTAGAGCGGGGGTCAATGAGCAGTTCTTC.

This chain links TRBV19 with TRBJ2-3; 7 bases match TRBD2. Looked up from germline, CDR1 is LNHDA and CDR2 is SQIVND (reference sequence). The V and J ends lost 10 bases and 0 bases, in that order; junction bases with no gene match: 10. The CDR3 spans 15 residues. The DNA of the CDR3 is TGTGCCACCCAGAGACTAGCTGCTAGCACAGATACGCAGTATTTT. Its protein is CATQRLAASTDTQYF.

The V gene is TRBV9, the J gene TRBJ2-7, with a possible D match to TRBD1 (6 bases). This CDR3 has 16 amino acids. The germline gives CDR1 SGDLS, CDR2 YYNGEE. Trimming shortened V by 0 bases and J by 1 base, and 14 bases separated the two germline ends. The DNA for the CDR3 is TGTGCCAGCAGCGTAGGCGGGCAGGGGATATCCTACGAGCAGTACTTC. It yields the protein CASSVGGQGISYEQYF.

CDR3 sequence (DNA): TGTGCCAGCAGTGATTGGGAGACCGCCGTCTCGTACTTC. Its protein is CASSDWETAVSYF. The chain has TRBV2 and TRBJ2-7, with a possible D match to TRBD2 (5 bases). The CDR3 length is 13 residues. Germline CDR1 reads SNHLY; CDR2 reads FYNNEI. The V and J ends lost 3 bases and 12 bases respectively, with 18 bases between them.